The 20 T cell receptor beta chains in this list originate from one sample, sequenced in a study of early T cells in non-severe SARS-CoV-2 infection listed by TCRdb under 2021. Library construction relied on 5' RACE. Sequencing relied on a NextSeq 500. TCRdb reanalyzed the raw reads on its own, using fastp at Q25 for trimming and MiXCR for clone calling, and kept in-frame beta chains. Each record represents a unique CDR3 protein, reported with the most common genes and DNA among its rows. The sample includes about 46,000 distinct CDR3 sequences, with roughly 9.4% observed a single time. The ten biggest clones cover 4% to 5.5% of the sample. The sample in question was whole blood, obtained at baseline. The source is an adult who was a healthcare worker with PCR-confirmed SARS-CoV-2 infection or an uninfected control (not recorded which).

This clonotype was picked up a small number of times. V usage is TRBV27 and J usage is TRBJ2-7; 9 bases are a match to TRBD1. The junction had 2 bases not matched to a gene; V was cut back by 4 bases and J by 1 base. Germline V gene sequence: CDR1 MNHEY, CDR2 SMNVEV (reference sequence). This CDR3 comprises 14 residues. This CDR3 is CASSSQGASYEQYF. The CDR3 DNA follows: TGTGCCAGCAGTTCACAGGGGGCGTCCTACGAGCAGTACTTC.

CDR3 sequence reads: CASSDGGNLYEQYF. In DNA, the CDR3 is TGCGCCAGCAGTGACGGGGGGAACCTTTACGAGCAGTACTTC. The chain has TRBV10-1 and TRBJ2-7; TRBD2 matches 7 bases. V dropped 3 bases and J dropped 4; count of bases not matched to a gene: 6. From germline, CDR1 is WNHNN and CDR2 SYGVQD (reference sequence). The length of the CDR3 is 14 residues.

This clonotype showed up many times. This sequence joins TRBV7-2 and TRBJ2-1; D is unclear. The CDR3 runs to 16 residues. Trimming cost V 2 bases and J 4 bases, with 15 bases left between them. Looked up from germline, CDR1 is SGHTA and CDR2 is FQGNSA. DNA of the CDR3: TGTGCCAGCAGCTTAAGGGCTGCGACCCAGTACAATGAGCAGTTCTTC. The encoded protein is CASSLRAATQYNEQFF. The entire variable domain, with the rest obtained from reference TRBV7-2 and TRBJ2-1, is as follows: GAGVSQSPSNKVTEKGKDVELRCDPISGHTALYWYRQSLGQGLEFLIYFQGNSAPDKSGLPSDRFSAERTGGSVSTLTIQRTQQEDSAVYLCASSLRAATQYNEQFFGPGTRLTVL.

The sample holds many counts of this clonotype. This chain uses TRBV20-1 with TRBJ2-3; 11 bases align to TRBD2. V shed 6 bases and J 3 bases; nucleotides not matched to a gene: 5. Germline CDR1 is DFQATT and CDR2 is SNEGSKA (reference sequence). The CDR3 totals 14 residues. The CDR3 coding sequence is TGCAGTGCGCCGACTAGCGGGGTAACAGATACGCAGTATTTT. This translates into CSAPTSGVTDTQYF.

V and J are TRBV20-1 and TRBJ1-5; D remains unclear. This CDR3 is 17 amino acids long. Germline assignment: CDR1 DFQATT and CDR2 SNEGSKA (reference sequence). The V and J ends lost 1 base and 5 bases respectively, with 21 bases between them. CDR3 DNA sequence: TGCAGTGCTAGAGTACAATCCTCACACCGCCTGGATCAGCCCCAGCATTTT. This sequence encodes CSARVQSSHRLDQPQHF.

A few counts support this clonotype. V gene TRBV7-9 combines with J gene TRBJ2-7; TRBD1 matches at 7 bases. V shed 5 bases and J 5 bases; nucleotides not matched to a gene: 3. CDR3 length: 12 residues. Per germline, CDR1 SEHNR and CDR2 FQNEAQ (reference sequence). DNA for the CDR3: TGTGCCAGCAGCCCCACAGGGGACGAGCAGTACTTC. This gives the protein CASSPTGDEQYF.

The chain couples TRBV20-1 to TRBJ1-1; D is ambiguous. This CDR3 spans 11 amino acids. Trimming took off 3 bases at V and 1 base at J, with 3 bases between the two ends. Germline V gene sequence: CDR1 DFQATT, CDR2 SNEGSKA (reference sequence). CDR3 region: CSASENTEAFF. For the CDR3, the DNA is TGCAGTGCTAGTGAGAACACTGAAGCTTTCTTT.

In this sample, this clonotype turned up many times. This chain uses TRBV5-1 with TRBJ2-3; D gene uncertain. The length of the CDR3 is 13 residues. Per the germline V gene, CDR1 is SGHRS and CDR2 is YFSETQ. Between the trimmed V and J ends, which lost 1 base and 6 bases, there was a span of 9 bases. In DNA form, the CDR3 reads TGCGCCAGCAGCTTGAGCAGTAGGGATACGCAGTATTTT. Translating it yields CASSLSSRDTQYF.

This clonotype was observed at least ten times. The CDR3 loop reads CASTPTESGRANEQFF. CDR3 bases: TGTGCCAGCACCCCAACGGAAAGCGGGAGGGCCAATGAGCAGTTCTTC. V and J are TRBV4-2 and TRBJ2-1; 10 positions agree with TRBD2. CDR1 is LGHNA and CDR2 is YNFKEQ in the germline V gene. The CDR3 contains 16 residues. V gave up 7 bases and J gave up 6 bases; unmatched junction bases: 12.

This clonotype occurred many times. The chain is built from TRBV12-3 or TRBV12-4 and TRBJ2-1, with no clear D. The length of the CDR3 is 13 residues. V gave up 0 bases and J gave up 1 base, with 1 base separating them. The CDR3 DNA reads TGTGCCAGCAGTTTAGCGTCCTACAATGAGCAGTTCTTC. It yields the protein CASSLASYNEQFF.

The chain links TRBV12-3 or TRBV12-4 to TRBJ1-4, with D unclear. CDR3 length: 13 amino acids. Trimming pared 2 bases from V and 14 bases from J, leaving 15 bases between. CDR3 sequence: CASSLINDRLLFF. CDR3 DNA sequence: TGTGCCAGCAGTTTAATAAACGACCGTCTGCTGTTTTTT.

This clonotype has at least ten counts. The rearrangement uses TRBV5-4 and TRBJ2-3; D unclear. V lost 4 bases and J 6 bases, leaving 12 bases between the germline ends. The germline V gene encodes CDR1 SGHNT and CDR2 YYREEE (reference sequence). CDR3 length: 13 residues. The chain's CDR3 is CASSAAIQDTQYF. CDR3 nucleotides: TGTGCCAGCAGCGCCGCCATTCAGGATACGCAGTATTTT. The entire variable domain, with the rest obtained from reference TRBV5-4 and TRBJ2-3, is as follows: ETGVTQSPTHLIKTRGQQVTLRCSSQSGHNTVSWYQQALGQGPQFIFQYYREEENGRGNFPPRFSGLQFPNYSSELNVNALELDDSALYLCASSAAIQDTQYFGPGTRLTVL.

The genes are TRBV7-2 and TRBJ1-5, with D unresolved. CDR1 and CDR2 (germline): SGHTA, FQGNSA. The V end lost 2 bases, the J end lost 1 base, and 12 bases lay between the germline ends. The CDR3 spans 16 residues. For the CDR3, the DNA is TGTGCCAGCAGCTTAAATGCCCGAGGGAGCAATCAGCCCCAGCATTTT. Translating it yields CASSLNARGSNQPQHF.

This clonotype has only a few counts. The chain combines TRBV5-1 with TRBJ1-6, with D possibly TRBD1 on 6 matching bases. The CDR3 is 15 residues long. Germline V CDR1 and CDR2: SGHRS, YFSETQ. V lost 4 bases, J lost 1 base, and 9 bases lay in between. CDR3 nucleotide sequence: TGCGCCAGCAGCCCACAGGGTTCCTATAATTCACCCCTCCACTTT. This gives the protein CASSPQGSYNSPLHF.

In this sample, this clonotype turned up a few times. V gene TRBV10-3 combines with J gene TRBJ1-5; TRBD1 agrees at 8 bases. This CDR3 spans 15 amino acids. The germline CDR1 and CDR2 sequences are ENHRY and SYGVKD. Trimming at V came to 4 bases and at J to 5 bases, leaving 7 bases not matched to a gene. CDR3 loop: CAISGTGFGDQPQHF. The DNA of the CDR3 is TGTGCCATCAGTGGGACAGGGTTCGGGGATCAGCCCCAGCATTTT.

This clonotype was counted at least ten times. This chain uses TRBV29-1 with TRBJ2-5; D is uncertain. The germline gives CDR1 SQVTM, CDR2 ANQGSEA. The length of the CDR3 is 13 residues. Trimming shortened V by 5 bases and J by 2 bases, and 12 bases separated the two germline ends. The CDR3 DNA is TGCAGCGTTCCGCGAAATCAACAAGAGACCCAGTACTTC. The encoded protein is CSVPRNQQETQYF. The variable domain in full, with the rest retrieved from reference TRBV29-1 and TRBJ2-5, is SAVISQKPSRDICQRGTSLTIQCQVDSQVTMMFWYRQQPGQSLTLIATANQGSEATYESGFVIDKFPISRPNLTFSTLTVSNMSPEDSSIYLCSVPRNQQETQYFGPGTRLLVL.

This rearrangement joins TRBV28 to TRBJ2-7, with 8 bases fitting TRBD1. The CDR3 is made up of 14 amino acids. Unmatched junction bases numbered 4, after V lost 2 bases and J lost 4 bases. Germline CDR1 is MDHEN and CDR2 is SYDVKM. The CDR3 DNA is TGTGCCAGCAGTTTACGACAGGGGACTTACGAGCAGTACTTC. It translates to CASSLRQGTYEQYF.

The chain is built from TRBV20-1 and TRBJ1-5; no reliable D call. In germline, CDR1 is DFQATT, CDR2 SNEGSKA (reference sequence). The CDR3 extends over 13 amino acids. The ends were cut back, 0 bases at V and 5 bases at J, with 8 bases in the middle. The CDR3 nucleotides read TGCAGTGCTAGAGACAGAACCTATCAGCCCCAGCATTTT. It codes for CSARDRTYQPQHF.

Many counts were recorded for this clonotype. The chain joins TRBV7-2 to TRBJ1-5, with no clear D. The CDR3 contains 13 residues. V lost 5 bases and J lost 8, with 13 bases in between. The germline gives CDR1 SGHTA, CDR2 FQGNSA. As DNA, the CDR3 is TGTGCCAGCAGCCAACAGTTTACGGAGCCCCAGCATTTT. As protein: CASSQQFTEPQHF.

CDR3 nucleotide sequence: TGTGCCAGCAGCTTCCGTGGACAGTTTGAAAAACTGTTTTTT. Protein sequence: CASSFRGQFEKLFF. The chain combines TRBV7-8 with TRBJ1-4, with TRBD1 as a possible D gene (6 bases). The CDR3 is 14 amino acids. The germline gives CDR1 SGHVS, CDR2 FQNEAQ. V shed 3 bases and J shed 7 bases, with 12 bases lying between them.